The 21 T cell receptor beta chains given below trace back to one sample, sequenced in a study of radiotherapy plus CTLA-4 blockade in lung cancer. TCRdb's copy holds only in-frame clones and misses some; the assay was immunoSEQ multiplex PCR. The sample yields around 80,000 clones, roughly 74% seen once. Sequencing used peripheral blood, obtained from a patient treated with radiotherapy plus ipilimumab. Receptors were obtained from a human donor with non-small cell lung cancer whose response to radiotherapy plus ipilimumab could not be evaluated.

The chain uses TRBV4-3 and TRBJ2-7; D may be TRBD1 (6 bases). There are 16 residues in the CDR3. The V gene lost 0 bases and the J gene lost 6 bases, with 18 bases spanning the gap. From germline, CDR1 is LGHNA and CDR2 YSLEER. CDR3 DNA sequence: TGCGCCAGCAGCCAAGAAGGTGGCAGGGGCTGGGGCGAGCAGTACTTC. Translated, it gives CASSQEGGRGWGEQYF.

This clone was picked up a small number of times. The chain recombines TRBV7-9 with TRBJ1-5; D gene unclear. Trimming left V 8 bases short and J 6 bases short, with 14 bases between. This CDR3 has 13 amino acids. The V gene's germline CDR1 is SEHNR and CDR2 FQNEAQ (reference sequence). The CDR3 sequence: CASGMDSAQPQHF. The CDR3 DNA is TGTGCCAGCGGTATGGACTCGGCTCAGCCCCAGCATTTT.

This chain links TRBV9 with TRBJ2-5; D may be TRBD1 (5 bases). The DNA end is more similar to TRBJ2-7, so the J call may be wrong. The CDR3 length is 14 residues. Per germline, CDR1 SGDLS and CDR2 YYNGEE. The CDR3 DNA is TGTGCCAGCAGCGTAGTAGGGGCTCCGGACGAGCAGTACTTC. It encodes CASSVVGAPDEQYF.

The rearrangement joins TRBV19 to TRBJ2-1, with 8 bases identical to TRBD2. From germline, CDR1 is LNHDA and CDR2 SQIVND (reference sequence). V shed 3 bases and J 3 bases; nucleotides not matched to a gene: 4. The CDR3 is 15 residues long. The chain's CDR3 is CASSIEAGDYNEQFF. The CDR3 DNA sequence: TGTGCCAGTAGTATCGAAGCGGGAGACTACAATGAGCAGTTCTTC.

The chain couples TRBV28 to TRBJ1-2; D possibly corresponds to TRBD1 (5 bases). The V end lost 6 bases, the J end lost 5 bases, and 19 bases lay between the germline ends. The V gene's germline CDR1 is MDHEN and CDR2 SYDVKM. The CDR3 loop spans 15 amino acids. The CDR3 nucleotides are TGTGCCAGCAGCTCAGGGCCCAACAGGCGGTATGGCTACACCTTC. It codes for CASSSGPNRRYGYTF.

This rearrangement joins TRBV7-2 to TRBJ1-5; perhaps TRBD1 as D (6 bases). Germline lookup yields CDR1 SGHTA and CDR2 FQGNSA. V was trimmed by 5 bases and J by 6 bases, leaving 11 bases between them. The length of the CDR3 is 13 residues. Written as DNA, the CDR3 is TGTGCCAGCAGCAACAGGGTACGTCAGCCCCAGCATTTT. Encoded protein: CASSNRVRQPQHF.

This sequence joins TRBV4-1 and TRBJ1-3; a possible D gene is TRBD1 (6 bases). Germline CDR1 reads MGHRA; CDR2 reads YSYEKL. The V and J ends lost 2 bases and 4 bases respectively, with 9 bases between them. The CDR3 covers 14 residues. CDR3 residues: CASSQSDRGNTIYF. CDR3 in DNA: TGCGCCAGCAGCCAATCCGACAGGGGAAACACCATATATTTT.

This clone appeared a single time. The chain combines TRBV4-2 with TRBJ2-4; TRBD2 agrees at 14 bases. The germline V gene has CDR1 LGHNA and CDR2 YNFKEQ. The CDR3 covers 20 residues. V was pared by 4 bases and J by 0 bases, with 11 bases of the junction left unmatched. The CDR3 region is CASSLHGLAGGKLAKNIQYF. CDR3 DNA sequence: TGTGCCAGCAGCCTCCACGGACTAGCGGGGGGTAAACTAGCCAAAAACATTCAGTACTTC.

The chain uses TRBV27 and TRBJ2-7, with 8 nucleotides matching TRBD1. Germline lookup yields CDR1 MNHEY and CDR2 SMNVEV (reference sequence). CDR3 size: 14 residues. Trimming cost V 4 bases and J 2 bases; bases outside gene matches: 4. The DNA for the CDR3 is TGTGCCAGCAGTTACCGGGACAGGCCCTACGAGCAGTACTTC. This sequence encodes CASSYRDRPYEQYF.

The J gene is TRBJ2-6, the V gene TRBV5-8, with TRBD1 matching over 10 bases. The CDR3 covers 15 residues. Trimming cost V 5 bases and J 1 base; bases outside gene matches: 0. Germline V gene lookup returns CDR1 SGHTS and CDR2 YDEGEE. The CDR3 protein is CASRDRGSGANVLTF. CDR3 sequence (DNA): TGTGCCAGCAGGGACAGGGGGTCTGGGGCCAACGTCCTGACTTTC.

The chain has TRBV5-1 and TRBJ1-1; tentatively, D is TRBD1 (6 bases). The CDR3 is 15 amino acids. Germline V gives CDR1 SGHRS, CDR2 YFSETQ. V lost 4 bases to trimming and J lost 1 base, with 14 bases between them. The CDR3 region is CASSLLWDKNTEAFF. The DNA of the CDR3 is TGCGCCAGCAGCCTTCTCTGGGACAAGAACACTGAAGCTTTCTTT.

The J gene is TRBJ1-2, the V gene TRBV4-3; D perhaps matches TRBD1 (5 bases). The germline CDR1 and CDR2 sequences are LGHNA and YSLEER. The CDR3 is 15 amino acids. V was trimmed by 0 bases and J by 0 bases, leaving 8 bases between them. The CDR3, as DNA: TGCGCCAGCAGCCAAGAGGGGGGTTCTAACTATGGCTACACCTTC. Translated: CASSQEGGSNYGYTF.

The CDR3 here is CASTGQGGYEQYF. CDR3 bases: TGTGCCAGCACCGGACAGGGTGGCTACGAGCAGTACTTC. The gene calls are TRBV6-6 and TRBJ2-7; 8 bases agree with TRBD1. The V gene end was trimmed by 7 bases and the J gene end by 3 bases; junction bases not matched to a gene: 5. The CDR3 length is 13 residues. From germline, CDR1 is MNHNY and CDR2 SVGAGI (reference sequence).

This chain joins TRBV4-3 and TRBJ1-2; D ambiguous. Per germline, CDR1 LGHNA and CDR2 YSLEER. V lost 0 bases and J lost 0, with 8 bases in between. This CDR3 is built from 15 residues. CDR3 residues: CASSQDRGANYGYTF. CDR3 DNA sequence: TGCGCCAGCAGCCAAGATCGCGGGGCTAACTATGGCTACACCTTC.

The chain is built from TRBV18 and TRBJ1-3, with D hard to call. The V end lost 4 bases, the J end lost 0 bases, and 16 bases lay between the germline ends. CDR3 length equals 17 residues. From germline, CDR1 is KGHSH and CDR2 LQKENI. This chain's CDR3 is CASSLFEQSNSGNTIYF. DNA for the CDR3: TGTGCCAGCTCACTATTTGAACAGAGCAACTCTGGAAACACCATATATTTT.

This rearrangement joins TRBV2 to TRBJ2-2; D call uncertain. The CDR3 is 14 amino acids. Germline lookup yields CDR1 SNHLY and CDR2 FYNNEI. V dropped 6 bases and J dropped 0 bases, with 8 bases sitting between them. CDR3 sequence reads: CASSRIANTGELFF. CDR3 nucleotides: TGTGCCAGCAGCCGTATAGCGAACACCGGGGAGCTGTTTTTT.

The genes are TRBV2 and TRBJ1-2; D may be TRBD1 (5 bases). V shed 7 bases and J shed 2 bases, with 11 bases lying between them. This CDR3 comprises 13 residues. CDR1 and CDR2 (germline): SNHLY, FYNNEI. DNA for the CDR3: TGTGCCAGCACCCAAAAGGGGAACTATGGCTACACCTTC. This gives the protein CASTQKGNYGYTF.

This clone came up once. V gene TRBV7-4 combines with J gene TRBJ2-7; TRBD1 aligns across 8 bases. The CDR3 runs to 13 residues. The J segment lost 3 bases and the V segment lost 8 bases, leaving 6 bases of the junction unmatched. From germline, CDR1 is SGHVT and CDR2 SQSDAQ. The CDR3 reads CASRTGLYYEQYF. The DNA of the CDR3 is TGTGCCAGCCGGACAGGGCTTTACTACGAGCAGTACTTC.

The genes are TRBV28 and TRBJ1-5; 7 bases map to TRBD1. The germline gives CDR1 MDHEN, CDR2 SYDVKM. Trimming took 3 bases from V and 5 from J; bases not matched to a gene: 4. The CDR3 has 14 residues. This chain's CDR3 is CASSFRQGHQPQHF. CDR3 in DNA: TGTGCCAGCAGTTTTAGACAGGGTCATCAGCCCCAGCATTTT.

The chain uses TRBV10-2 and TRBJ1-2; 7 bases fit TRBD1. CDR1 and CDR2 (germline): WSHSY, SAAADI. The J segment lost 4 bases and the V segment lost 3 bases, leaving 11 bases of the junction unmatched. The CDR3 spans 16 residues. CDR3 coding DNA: TGCGCCAGCAGTGACCACACAGGGGATATCGTCTATGGCTACACCTTC. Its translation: CASSDHTGDIVYGYTF.

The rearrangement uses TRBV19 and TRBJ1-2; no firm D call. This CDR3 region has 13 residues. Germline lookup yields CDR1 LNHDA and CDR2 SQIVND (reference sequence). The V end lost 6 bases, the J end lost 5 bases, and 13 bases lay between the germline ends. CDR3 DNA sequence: TGTGCCAGTAGCCATGACACAGAATATGGCTACACCTTC. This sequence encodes CASSHDTEYGYTF.